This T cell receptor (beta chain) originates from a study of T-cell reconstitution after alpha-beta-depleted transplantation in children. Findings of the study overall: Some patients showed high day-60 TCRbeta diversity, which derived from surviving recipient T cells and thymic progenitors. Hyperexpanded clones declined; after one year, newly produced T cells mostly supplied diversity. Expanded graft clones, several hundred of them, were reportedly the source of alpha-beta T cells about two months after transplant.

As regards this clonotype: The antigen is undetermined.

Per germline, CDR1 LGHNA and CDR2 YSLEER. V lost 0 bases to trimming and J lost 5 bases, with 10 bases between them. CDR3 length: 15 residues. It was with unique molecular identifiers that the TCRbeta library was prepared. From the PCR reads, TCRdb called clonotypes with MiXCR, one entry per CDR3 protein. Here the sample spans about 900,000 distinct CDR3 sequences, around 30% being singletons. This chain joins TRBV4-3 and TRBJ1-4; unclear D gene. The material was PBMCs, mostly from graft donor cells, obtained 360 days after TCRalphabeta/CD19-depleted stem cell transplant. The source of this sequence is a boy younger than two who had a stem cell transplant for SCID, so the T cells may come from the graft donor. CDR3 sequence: CASSQEYGFNEKLFF. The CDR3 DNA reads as TGCGCCAGCAGCCAAGAATACGGGTTCAATGAAAAACTGTTTTTT.